These T cell receptor beta chains were read from a single sample in a study of cytomegalovirus exposure and HLA in healthy donors. Assay used: immunoSEQ multiplex PCR; TCRdb lists only in-frame clones, some missing. The sample holds over 150,000 clones, 70% to 80% seen once. Sequencing was carried out using PBMCs. Receptor source: a man aged 30 to 39 in good health and CMV-seropositive. Each CDR3 is given with its conserved first and last residue. A D gene is named only where the DNA matches it firmly. Expanded clones are given a class, and other clones once, few, many or no size at all.

v_gene	abundance	d_gene	j_gene	CDR3nt	CDR3aa
TRBV29-1	NA	TRBD1	TRBJ2-7	TGCAGCGTTGTAGTTTCAGGGGGCTCGAGCGAGCAGTACTTC	CSVVVSGGSSEQYF
TRBV7-3	few	TRBD2	TRBJ2-7	TGTGCCAGCAGCTTGGGACTAGCGGGAGAGTTAAACGAGCAGTACTTC	CASSLGLAGELNEQYF
TRBV28	NA	TRBD2	TRBJ2-7	TGTGCCAGCAGGGGGGGGGCGGGCGGGAGGGCCTACGAGCAGTACTTC	CASRGGAGGRAYEQYF
TRBV19	NA	NA	TRBJ2-1	TGTGCCAGTAGTCCACTAGCTTTAACCTACAATGAGCAGTTCTTC	CASSPLALTYNEQFF
TRBV11-2	NA	TRBD2	TRBJ2-5	TGTGCCAGCAGCTTAGGGGTCCTAGCGGGAGGTCGGGGGGAGACCCAGTACTTC	CASSLGVLAGGRGETQYF
TRBV10-3	few	NA	TRBJ2-7	TGTGCCATCAGTGAGTCCGGTTACGAGCAGTACTTC	CAISESGYEQYF
TRBV7-8	NA	NA	TRBJ1-1	TGTGCCAGCAGCCCCCTGACGGGGAACACTGAAGCTTTCTTT	CASSPLTGNTEAFF
TRBV11-2	NA	TRBD2	TRBJ2-2	TGTGCCAGCAGCTTGACGGGGGGCACCGGGGAGCTGTTTTTT	CASSLTGGTGELFF
TRBV7-8	NA	TRBD2	TRBJ2-1	TGTGCCAGCAAGGGGACTAGCGGGAGAGGGTCCTACAATGAGCAGTTCTTC	CASKGTSGRGSYNEQFF
TRBV2	NA	NA	TRBJ2-2	TGTGCCAGCAGTGAACAGACGAACACCGGGGAGCTGTTTTTT	CASSEQTNTGELFF
TRBV27	NA	TRBD2	TRBJ2-7	TGTGCCAGCAGTCGCCTTTCTAGCGGGAGCTACGAGCAGTACTTC	CASSRLSSGSYEQYF
TRBV28	NA	TRBD1	TRBJ2-7	TGTGCCAGCAGTTTACCGGGACAGGGGACCTACGAGCAGTACTTC	CASSLPGQGTYEQYF
TRBV10-2	NA	NA	TRBJ2-7	TGCGCCAGCAGCCGGGACACCGCCTACGAGCAGTACTTC	CASSRDTAYEQYF
TRBV6-1	NA	NA	TRBJ1-4	TGTGCCAGCACCTCCGTAGCAACTAATGAAAAACTGTTTTTT	CASTSVATNEKLFF
TRBV6-1	NA	TRBD1	TRBJ2-1	TGTGCCAGCAGAACCGGGACAGGATTCTACAATGAGCAGTTCTTC	CASRTGTGFYNEQFF
TRBV12-5	NA	NA	TRBJ1-1	TGTGCTAGTCTCCTTAGGGGCGGTGGCACTGAAGCTTTCTTT	CASLLRGGGTEAFF
TRBV2	once	NA	TRBJ1-5	TGTGCCAGCAGCGGGAGCGGACACAATCAGCCCCAGCATTTT	CASSGSGHNQPQHF
TRBV7-3	NA	TRBD1	TRBJ2-1	TGTGCCAGCAGCTTAAGACCGGGGACAGGAGATTACAATGAGCAGTTCTTC	CASSLRPGTGDYNEQFF
TRBV6-1	once	TRBD1	TRBJ2-7	TGTGCCAGCAGTGAAAGGACAGGGGGCTCCTACGAGCAGTACTTC	CASSERTGGSYEQYF
TRBV23-1	NA	TRBD2	TRBJ2-1	TGCGCCAGCAGTCAATATACTGTGCGTAGCGGGAGGGCCGGGGAACGGAACAATGAGCAGTTCTTC	CASSQYTVRSGRAGERNNEQFF
TRBV11-3	NA	TRBD2	TRBJ2-1	TGTGCCAGCAGCTTAGGGGGGCTAGCGGGGGACAATGAGCAGTTCTTC	CASSLGGLAGDNEQFF
TRBV6-1	NA	NA	TRBJ2-3	TGTGCCAGCAGCTCCACAGATACGCAGTATTTT	CASSSTDTQYF
TRBV11-1	NA	TRBD1	TRBJ1-1	TGTGCCAGCAGCCTCTACAGGGGCCGCACTGAAGCTTTCTTT	CASSLYRGRTEAFF
TRBV6-4	NA	TRBD2	TRBJ2-1	TGTGCCAGCAGTGAGTCTAGCGGGAGCTCCTACAATGAGCAGTTCTTC	CASSESSGSSYNEQFF
TRBV29-1	few	TRBD1	TRBJ2-7	TGCAGCGTCGGTCAGGGACAGGGTAGTGGCGAGCAGTACTTC	CSVGQGQGSGEQYF
TRBV5-1	NA	TRBD1	TRBJ1-1	TGCGCCAGCAGCGCGATAGGGACAGCGAACACTGAAGCTTTCTTT	CASSAIGTANTEAFF
TRBV5-4	NA	TRBD1	TRBJ1-1	TGTACCAGCAGCTCTGCGGGGACAGGGAACACTGAAGCTTTCTTT	CTSSSAGTGNTEAFF
TRBV4-2	NA	TRBD2	TRBJ2-7	TGTGCCAGCAGCCAAGCCGGACTAGCGGACACCTACGAGCAGTACTTC	CASSQAGLADTYEQYF
TRBV28	NA	NA	TRBJ2-7	TGTGCCAGCAGTTTAGGAAGGGGGGCGGGGGAGTACTTC	CASSLGRGAGEYF
TRBV6-6	NA	NA	TRBJ1-1	TGTGCCAGCAGCTTGGACTTGGGGGGGACCACTGAAGCTTTCTTT	CASSLDLGGTTEAFF
TRBV6-5	few	NA	TRBJ1-1	TGTGCCAGCAGTCGGGACACTGAAGCTTTCTTT	CASSRDTEAFF
TRBV7-3	NA	NA	TRBJ2-1	TGTGCCAGCAGCCGCGGGGCCTCCTACAATGAGCAGTTCTTC	CASSRGASYNEQFF
TRBV28	NA	TRBD1	TRBJ2-7	TGTGCCAGCAGGAAAAGGGGGCTGTACGAGCAGTACTTC	CASRKRGLYEQYF
TRBV19	NA	NA	TRBJ1-5	TGTGCCAGTAGTATAGAGTACAGGGCCACCTCGCCCCAGCATTTT	CASSIEYRATSPQHF
TRBV9	NA	TRBD2	TRBJ2-1	TGTGCCAGCAGCGGACGAAATTACCCCGGGACTAGCGGGAGGGCAAGTGAGCAGTTCTTC	CASSGRNYPGTSGRASEQFF
TRBV18	NA	NA	TRBJ2-7	TGTGCCAGCTCACCACTAGCAGGGTGGGAGCAGTACTTC	CASSPLAGWEQYF
TRBV5-4	NA	TRBD2	TRBJ2-3	TGTGCCAGCAGCTTGGGTGATCCGGGACTAGCCGCGCAGTATTTT	CASSLGDPGLAAQYF
TRBV5-5	NA	NA	TRBJ1-2	TGTGCCAGCAGCTTACAGGGTATCTGGGTGCTTGGCTACACCTTC	CASSLQGIWVLGYTF
TRBV30	NA	NA	TRBJ1-1	TGTGCCTGGAGTGTGGTAGGAGGAACTGAAGCTTTCTTT	CAWSVVGGTEAFF
TRBV28	NA	NA	TRBJ1-2	TGTGCCAGCACAAGACTATCTAACTATGGCTACACCTTC	CASTRLSNYGYTF
TRBV5-6	NA	TRBD2	TRBJ2-1	TGTGCCAGCAGCGGGGGGGGCGGGGGGGAATACAATGAGCAGTTCTTC	CASSGGGGGEYNEQFF
TRBV5-1	NA	NA	TRBJ1-3	TGCGCCAGCAGTCAGGGTATTTCTGGAAACACCATATATTTT	CASSQGISGNTIYF
TRBV6-1	few	TRBD1	TRBJ2-5	TGTGCCAGCAGTGAGACAGGGGGGGAAGAGACCCAGTACTTC	CASSETGGEETQYF
TRBV28	NA	TRBD1	TRBJ2-6	TGTGCCACTCAGACAGGGAGCTCTGGGGCCAACGTCCTGACTTTC	CATQTGSSGANVLTF
TRBV9	NA	TRBD2	TRBJ2-3	TGTGCCAGCAGCGTGGTAGCGGGAGATACGCAGTATTTT	CASSVVAGDTQYF
TRBV5-6	NA	NA	TRBJ2-1	TGTGCCAGCAGCTCCCCGAGGAATGAGCAGTTCTTC	CASSSPRNEQFF
TRBV7-9	NA	NA	TRBJ1-1	TGTGCCAGCAGCTTACAGTTATCTGAAGCTTTCTTT	CASSLQLSEAFF
TRBV11-2	NA	NA	TRBJ2-7	TGTGCCAGCAGCCCAAACTACGAGCAGTACTTC	CASSPNYEQYF
TRBV6-5	NA	NA	TRBJ2-7	TGTGCCAGCAGTTCCGACAGACAGGCCCACGGTAGGGGGCAGTACTTC	CASSSDRQAHGRGQYF
TRBV10-3	NA	NA	TRBJ2-3	TGTGCCATCAGTGGAGAGAGAACGCAGTATTTT	CAISGERTQYF
TRBV2	NA	TRBD2	TRBJ2-7	TGTGCCAGTACCCTTAGCGGGTTTACCTACGAGCAGTACTTC	CASTLSGFTYEQYF
TRBV14	NA	NA	TRBJ2-1	TGTGCCAGCAGCCCAAGGCTGGGCGGGAACTACAATGAGCAGTTCTTC	CASSPRLGGNYNEQFF
TRBV2	NA	TRBD1	TRBJ1-4	TGTGCCAGCTATGCCGGGACAGGAGATGAAAAACTGTTTTTT	CASYAGTGDEKLFF
TRBV13	NA	TRBD2	TRBJ2-2	TGTGCCAGCAGCCTGACAGGAGCGGGAGTGTCCGGGGAGCTGTTTTTT	CASSLTGAGVSGELFF
TRBV5-1	NA	TRBD1	TRBJ2-2	TGCGCCAGCAGCAAGGGACAGAGCACCGGGGAGCTGTTTTTT	CASSKGQSTGELFF